The 5 T cell receptor beta chains reported below all come from one sample, sequenced in a study of yellow fever vaccine responses in identical twins. In TCRdb, the RT-PCR reads were re-called with MiXCR into one record per CDR3 protein. Among 30,000 to 40,000 distinct CDR3 sequences listed, roughly three fifths were seen once. Sequenced here: T cells from blood (PBMCs), unsorted or a sorted subset (not recorded which), sampled before or after yellow fever vaccination (not recorded which). The receptor source for this set is a woman aged 18 to 35 who received the yellow fever vaccine.

This clonotype was picked up a small number of times. This rearrangement joins TRBV28 to TRBJ2-7; D uncertain. The ends were cut back, 7 bases at V and 3 bases at J, with 10 bases in the middle. Germline CDR1 MDHEN, CDR2 SYDVKM. This CDR3 has 12 amino acids. CDR3: CASTEGLYEQYF. The CDR3 DNA follows: TGTGCCAGCACCGAAGGTCTCTACGAGCAGTACTTC.

The rearrangement joins TRBV11-2 to TRBJ1-2, with D perhaps matching TRBD1 (6 bases). Per the germline V gene, CDR1 is SGHAT and CDR2 is FQNNGV. The CDR3 runs 13 residues. V lost 6 bases and J 2 bases, leaving 10 bases between the germline ends. The CDR3 coding sequence is TGTGCCAGCAGAAAAACAGGGAACTATGGCTACACCTTC. It codes for CASRKTGNYGYTF.

This sequence joins TRBV29-1 and TRBJ2-1; 7 bases map to TRBD1. In germline, CDR1 is SQVTM, CDR2 ANQGSEA. J lost 0 bases, V lost 4 bases, and 9 bases had no gene match. CDR3 size: 16 residues. The chain's CDR3 is CSVAGRQGSSYNEQFF. The CDR3 bases are TGCAGCGTTGCGGGGCGACAGGGAAGCTCCTACAATGAGCAGTTCTTC.

The V and J genes are TRBV7-9 and TRBJ2-2, with unresolved D. The CDR3 length is 16 residues. V lost 5 bases, J lost 0 bases, and 13 bases lay in between. Germline V gene data show CDR1 as SEHNR and CDR2 as FQNEAQ (reference sequence). The CDR3 DNA reads as TGTGCCAGCAGCCCCAGTTCCGTTGCGAACACCGGGGAGCTGTTTTTT. It yields the protein CASSPSSVANTGELFF.

The V call is TRBV20-1, the J call TRBJ2-1, with 7 bases matching TRBD2. This CDR3 spans 16 amino acids. J gave up 0 bases and V 3 bases, and 8 bases lay outside the gene matches. Germline V gene lookup returns CDR1 DFQATT and CDR2 SNEGSKA (reference sequence). CDR3 amino acids: CSASYLAVSSYNEQFF. The CDR3 DNA reads as TGCAGTGCTAGTTATCTAGCGGTGAGCTCCTACAATGAGCAGTTCTTC.